What follows are 32 T cell receptor beta chains derived from one specimen sequenced in a study of blood T cell repertoires in COVID-19 (dated by TCRdb to the early 2020s). Library construction relied on the immunoSEQ multiplex PCR assay. In TCRdb, the immuneACCESS table is reduced to in-frame sequences with V and J assigned. These tables do not hold every clone; where another copy was compared, an unresolved V gene accounts for under half, and the others remain unexplained. The sample table shows approximately 100,000 clones, and approximately 90% are seen once. The leading ten clones occupy 32% of the sample. Sequenced material: peripheral blood. The receptors come from a woman older than 75 with acute or convalescent COVID-19.

The rearrangement joins TRBV6-5 to TRBJ1-3; possibly TRBD1 for D (5 bases). The V end lost 6 bases, the J end lost 4 bases, and 10 bases lay between the germline ends. From germline, CDR1 is MNHEY and CDR2 SVGAGI. This CDR3 contains 13 residues. The CDR3 nucleotides read TGTGCCAGCAGACGGGGGATAGGAAACACCATATATTTT. Translated, it gives CASRRGIGNTIYF.

V and J are TRBV28 and TRBJ1-1; D remains ambiguous. The V and J ends lost 8 bases and 4 bases respectively, with 14 bases between them. CDR3 length: 13 amino acids. Germline CDR1 is MDHEN and CDR2 is SYDVKM. Written as DNA, the CDR3 is TGTGCCAGCTTCACAAATTCGGGCACTGAAGCTTTCTTT. Protein sequence: CASFTNSGTEAFF.

This clone has more than one count but fewer than ten. V usage is TRBV28 and J usage is TRBJ1-6; 10 bases agree with TRBD1. V gave up 3 bases and J gave up 7 bases; unmatched junction bases: 3. CDR1 is MDHEN and CDR2 is SYDVKM in the germline V gene. CDR3 size: 15 residues. The DNA of the CDR3 is TGTGCCAGCAGTTTGTCGGGACAGGGGAATTCACCCCTCCACTTT. This encodes CASSLSGQGNSPLHF.

The chain joins TRBV4-1 to TRBJ1-6, with D possibly TRBD1 on 6 matching bases. Per the germline V gene, CDR1 is MGHRA and CDR2 is YSYEKL. Trimming stripped 0 bases from V and 8 bases from J, with 17 bases between. The CDR3 extends over 17 amino acids. CDR3 bases: TGCGCCAGCAGCCAAGAGGTACAGGGATGGTCGGATTCACCCCTCCACTTT. As protein: CASSQEVQGWSDSPLHF.

V and J are TRBV6-5 and TRBJ1-2; tentatively, D is TRBD1 (5 bases). CDR3 length equals 13 residues. V dropped 6 bases and J dropped 5 bases, with 13 bases sitting between them. Per germline, CDR1 MNHEY and CDR2 SVGAGI. CDR3 nucleotides: TGTGCCAGCAGAGCGGGGCAGGTTTATGGCTACACCTTC. Encoded protein: CASRAGQVYGYTF.

The chain employs TRBV7-2 and TRBJ2-7, with 7 bases matching TRBD1. The CDR3 consists of 14 residues. The trim removed 0 bases at V and 2 bases at J, leaving 1 base unmatched. Germline V gene sequence: CDR1 SGHTA, CDR2 FQGNSA. As DNA, the CDR3 is TGTGCCAGCAGCTTAGCGGGACAGACCTACGAGCAGTACTTC. This codes for CASSLAGQTYEQYF. The whole variable domain, remainder taken from reference TRBV7-2 and TRBJ2-7, is GAGVSQSPSNKVTEKGKDVELRCDPISGHTALYWYRQSLGQGLEFLIYFQGNSAPDKSGLPSDRFSAERTGGSVSTLTIQRTQQEDSAVYLCASSLAGQTYEQYFGPGTRLTVT.

The chain employs TRBV7-6 and TRBJ2-2, with TRBD2 as a possible D gene (5 bases). This CDR3 comprises 18 residues. Germline V gene sequence: CDR1 SGHVS, CDR2 FNYEAQ. The V gene lost 4 bases and the J gene lost 3 bases, with 21 bases spanning the gap. The DNA for the CDR3 is TGTGCCAGCAGCTCCGGCGGACTGGACGGAGCGGACACCGGGGAGCTGTTTTTT. Translation: CASSSGGLDGADTGELFF.

The gene calls are TRBV7-9 and TRBJ1-3, with a weak D call TRBD1 (6 bases). The CDR3 loop spans 15 amino acids. Trimming pared 5 bases from V and 0 bases from J, leaving 11 bases between. Per the germline V gene, CDR1 is SEHNR and CDR2 is FQNEAQ (reference sequence). CDR3 sequence (DNA): TGTGCCAGCAGCACACAGGGTCCCTCTGGAAACACCATATATTTT. Translated, it gives CASSTQGPSGNTIYF. Complete variable domain (other parts from reference TRBV7-9 and TRBJ1-3): DTGVSQNPRHKITKRGQNVTFRCDPISEHNRLYWYRQTLGQGPEFLTYFQNEAQLEKSRLLSDRFSAERPKGSFSTLEIQRTEQGDSAMYLCASSTQGPSGNTIYFGEGSWLTVV.

The chain recombines TRBV6-5 with TRBJ2-7; tentative D call: TRBD2 (5 bases). In germline, CDR1 is MNHEY, CDR2 SVGAGI. V was shortened by 2 bases and J by 3 bases, with 8 bases between the two germline ends. The length of the CDR3 is 13 residues. The CDR3 is CASSYRDGYEQYF. The CDR3 DNA reads as TGTGCCAGCAGTTACCGGGATGGCTACGAGCAGTACTTC.

This chain joins TRBV28 and TRBJ2-5; 9 nucleotides agree with TRBD1. V lost 6 bases and J lost 5; bases outside the gene matches: 10. This CDR3 comprises 15 residues. Germline V gene lookup returns CDR1 MDHEN and CDR2 SYDVKM. CDR3: CASRSDRGPGETQYF. The CDR3 coding sequence is TGTGCCAGCAGATCGGACAGGGGACCGGGGGAGACCCAGTACTTC.

The chain recombines TRBV28 with TRBJ2-1, with 10 bases that match TRBD2. Trimming removed 1 base from V and 11 bases from J; junction bases left unmatched: 11. This CDR3 has 16 amino acids. Germline V gene data show CDR1 as MDHEN and CDR2 as SYDVKM. The CDR3 here is CASSLSSGGPPGKQFF. CDR3 nucleotides: TGTGCCAGCAGTTTATCTAGCGGGGGCCCTCCGGGGAAGCAGTTCTTC.

The gene calls are TRBV10-3 and TRBJ2-7; TRBD1 matches at 9 bases. The V gene's germline CDR1 is ENHRY and CDR2 SYGVKD. The V segment lost 8 bases and the J segment 7 bases; nucleotides outside the gene matches: 12. This CDR3 has 14 residues. The CDR3: CAIGDRGDLGEQYF. In nucleotides, the CDR3 is TGTGCCATCGGCGACAGGGGGGATTTAGGGGAGCAGTACTTC.

This clone has only one observation. The V gene is TRBV4-3, the J gene TRBJ2-3, with TRBD2 as a possible D gene (5 bases). Trimming left V 0 bases short and J 0 bases short, with 10 bases between. This CDR3 has 16 residues. The germline gives CDR1 LGHNA, CDR2 YSLEER. The CDR3 coding sequence is TGCGCCAGCAGCCAAGATCCGGGGTTTAGCACAGATACGCAGTATTTT. Translating gives CASSQDPGFSTDTQYF.

This chain connects TRBV6-2 or TRBV6-3 to TRBJ2-1, with 10 nucleotides matching TRBD2. The CDR3 covers 15 residues. J lost 4 bases, V lost 4 bases, and 4 bases had no gene match. Germline V gene data show CDR1 as MNHEY and CDR2 as SVGEGT. The CDR3 DNA reads as TGTGCCAGCAGTTTCCCACTAGCGGGGTACAATGAGCAGTTCTTC. Its translation is CASSFPLAGYNEQFF.

CDR3 bases: TGTGCCATCAGTGAGTCGATATATGGCGGGGGGGCCCAAAACATTCAGTACTTC. This gives the protein CAISESIYGGGAQNIQYF. The chain joins TRBV10-3 to TRBJ2-4; TRBD2 agrees at 9 bases. Per germline, CDR1 ENHRY and CDR2 SYGVKD. This CDR3 is built from 18 residues. Losses at the gene ends were 0 bases for V and 5 bases for J; bases not matched to a gene: 11.

The J gene is TRBJ1-6, the V gene TRBV2, with D possibly TRBD1 on 5 matching bases. Trimming removed 7 bases from V and 9 bases from J, with 19 bases in between. The CDR3 consists of 15 residues. Germline assignment: CDR1 SNHLY and CDR2 FYNNEI. The CDR3, as DNA: TGTGCCAGCACCCGGGGGAGGCAGGGAGGTTCACCCCTCCACTTT. This gives the protein CASTRGRQGGSPLHF.

The V call is TRBV11-2, the J call TRBJ2-7; possibly TRBD1 for D (5 bases). V lost 1 base, J lost 1 base, and 11 bases lay in between. This CDR3 is built from 15 residues. CDR1 and CDR2 (germline): SGHAT, FQNNGV. The CDR3 loop reads CASSLGTAGSYEQYF. CDR3 in DNA: TGTGCCAGCAGCTTAGGAACCGCAGGGTCCTACGAGCAGTACTTC.

This chain joins TRBV6-5 and TRBJ1-4, with TRBD1 matching over 8 bases. There are 14 residues in the CDR3. The germline V gene has CDR1 MNHEY and CDR2 SVGAGI. V lost 5 bases and J lost 4; bases outside the gene matches: 3. CDR3 DNA sequence: TGTGCCAGCAGTCCGACAGGGGTTAATGAAAAACTGTTTTTT. It specifies CASSPTGVNEKLFF.

The chain uses TRBV7-6 and TRBJ2-1; TRBD2 matches at 13 bases. V dropped 5 bases and J dropped 3; count of bases not matched to a gene: 4. The CDR3 has 16 amino acids. Germline CDR1 and CDR2: SGHVS and FNYEAQ. Here the CDR3 DNA reads TGTGCCAGCAGCCTCCGGACTAGCGGGGGCTACAATGAGCAGTTCTTC. Translated: CASSLRTSGGYNEQFF.

CDR3 nucleotides: TGCAGCGTTATTAGGGGGTTTAGGGGTAACACTGAAGCTTTCTTT. This gives the protein CSVIRGFRGNTEAFF. The J gene is TRBJ1-1, the V gene TRBV29-1; maybe TRBD1 (6 bases). From germline, CDR1 is SQVTM and CDR2 ANQGSEA. The V end lost 5 bases, the J end lost 2 bases, and 18 bases lay between the germline ends. The CDR3 runs 15 residues.

The chain is built from TRBV4-2 and TRBJ2-4, with a weak D call TRBD1 (6 bases). CDR3 length: 14 amino acids. V dropped 0 bases and J dropped 9 bases, with 12 bases sitting between them. CDR1 LGHNA and CDR2 YNFKEQ come from the germline V gene. DNA of the CDR3: TGTGCCAGCAGCCAAGATTTGGACAGTTTCATTCAGTACTTC. This sequence encodes CASSQDLDSFIQYF.

The gene calls are TRBV2 and TRBJ1-5; 9 bases agree with TRBD1. The CDR3 totals 15 residues. J lost 7 bases, V lost 2 bases, and 6 bases had no gene match. Germline V lookup: CDR1 SNHLY, CDR2 FYNNEI. CDR3 loop: CASSERGTGRQPQHF. The CDR3 DNA reads as TGTGCCAGCAGTGAAAGGGGGACAGGGAGACAGCCCCAGCATTTT.

The V call is TRBV7-2, the J call TRBJ2-7, with D perhaps matching TRBD2 (5 bases). Germline CDR1 and CDR2: SGHTA and FQGNSA. This CDR3 is 13 amino acids long. V lost 5 bases and J lost 1, with 9 bases in between. Here the CDR3 reads CASSAGYSYEQYF. The CDR3 region has the DNA TGTGCCAGCAGCGCGGGTTATTCCTACGAGCAGTACTTC.

The genes are TRBV6-5 and TRBJ1-4; D is unresolved. The CDR3 has 14 amino acids. Germline V gene sequence: CDR1 MNHEY, CDR2 SVGAGI. Trimming took 2 bases from V and 6 from J, leaving 10 bases between them. The CDR3 DNA reads TGTGCCAGCAGTTACAGCAGGAAGGATGAAAAACTGTTTTTT. It encodes CASSYSRKDEKLFF.

V and J are TRBV28 and TRBJ1-1; the match to TRBD1 covers 10 bases. This CDR3 contains 15 residues. V shed 0 bases and J 5 bases; nucleotides not matched to a gene: 3. Germline CDR1 is MDHEN and CDR2 is SYDVKM. CDR3 DNA sequence: TGTGCCAGCAGTTTATGGCGGACAGGGGGTACTGAAGCTTTCTTT. It encodes CASSLWRTGGTEAFF. Complete variable domain (other parts from reference TRBV28 and TRBJ1-1): DVKVTQSSRYLVKRTGEKVFLECVQDMDHENMFWYRQDPGLGLRLIYFSYDVKMKEKGDIPEGYSVSREKKERFSLILESASTNQTSMYLCASSLWRTGGTEAFFGQGTRLTVV.

The chain joins TRBV7-9 to TRBJ1-4; D is perhaps TRBD1 (5 bases). Trimming cost V 2 bases and J 8 bases, with 15 bases left between them. The germline gives CDR1 SEHNR, CDR2 FQNEAQ (reference sequence). This CDR3 comprises 15 residues. The CDR3 protein is CASSLFFGAVEKLFF. The CDR3, as DNA: TGTGCCAGCAGCTTATTTTTTGGGGCTGTCGAAAAACTGTTTTTT. Full variable domain (missing parts from reference TRBV7-9 and TRBJ1-4): DTGVSQNPRHKITKRGQNVTFRCDPISEHNRLYWYRQTLGQGPEFLTYFQNEAQLEKSRLLSDRFSAERPKGSFSTLEIQRTEQGDSAMYLCASSLFFGAVEKLFFGSGTQLSVL.

This chain links TRBV15 with TRBJ2-5; 12 bases map to TRBD1. Trimming took 2 bases from V and 5 from J; bases not matched to a gene: 9. The germline V gene encodes CDR1 LNHNV and CDR2 YYDKDF (reference sequence). CDR3 length: 17 amino acids. CDR3 in amino acids: CATSRSIRDRGQETQYF. CDR3 nucleotide sequence: TGTGCCACCAGCAGAAGTATTAGGGACAGGGGGCAGGAGACCCAGTACTTC.

This chain's CDR3 is CASSLGGGLSNSPLHF. For the CDR3, the DNA is TGTGCCAGCAGTTTAGGAGGGGGCCTGAGTAATTCACCCCTCCACTTT. The chain has TRBV27 and TRBJ1-6; 7 nucleotides agree with TRBD1. The CDR3 is 16 residues long. Per the germline V gene, CDR1 is MNHEY and CDR2 is SMNVEV (reference sequence). V trimming: 2 bases; J trimming: 6 bases; junction bases outside the gene matches: 7.

V and J are TRBV5-8 and TRBJ1-5; the D is unclear. The CDR3 runs to 15 residues. The V gene's germline CDR1 is SGHTS and CDR2 YDEGEE. V lost 6 bases and J lost 1, with 14 bases in between. The CDR3 is CASTLGGVSNQPQHF. In nucleotides, the CDR3 is TGTGCCAGCACCCTTGGCGGAGTGAGCAATCAGCCCCAGCATTTT.

The chain employs TRBV27 and TRBJ1-1, with D possibly matching TRBD1 (6 bases). The CDR3 extends over 14 amino acids. In germline, CDR1 is MNHEY, CDR2 SMNVEV (reference sequence). The ends were cut back, 10 bases at V and 3 bases at J, with 18 bases in the middle. The CDR3 sequence is CATEQGEGDTEAFF. For the CDR3, the DNA is TGTGCCACCGAACAGGGCGAAGGAGACACTGAAGCTTTCTTT.

A word on this clone: The same CDR3 also results from other DNA sequences found in this sample. The CDR3 loop reads CASSLRGSYEQYF. CDR3 bases: TGTGCCAGCAGTTTAAGGGGGAGCTACGAGCAGTACTTC. V usage is TRBV12-3 or TRBV12-4 and J usage is TRBJ2-7; tentative D call: TRBD1 (6 bases). The CDR3 totals 13 residues. V gave up 2 bases and J gave up 3 bases, with 8 bases separating them.

The chain links TRBV6-5 to TRBJ1-5; TRBD1 matches 7 bases. The CDR3 loop spans 13 amino acids. The junction had 5 bases not matched to a gene; V was cut back by 6 bases and J by 6 bases. Looked up from germline, CDR1 is MNHEY and CDR2 is SVGAGI. The CDR3 region is CASSPNRGQPQHF. The CDR3 region has the DNA TGTGCCAGCAGCCCCAACAGGGGTCAGCCCCAGCATTTT.